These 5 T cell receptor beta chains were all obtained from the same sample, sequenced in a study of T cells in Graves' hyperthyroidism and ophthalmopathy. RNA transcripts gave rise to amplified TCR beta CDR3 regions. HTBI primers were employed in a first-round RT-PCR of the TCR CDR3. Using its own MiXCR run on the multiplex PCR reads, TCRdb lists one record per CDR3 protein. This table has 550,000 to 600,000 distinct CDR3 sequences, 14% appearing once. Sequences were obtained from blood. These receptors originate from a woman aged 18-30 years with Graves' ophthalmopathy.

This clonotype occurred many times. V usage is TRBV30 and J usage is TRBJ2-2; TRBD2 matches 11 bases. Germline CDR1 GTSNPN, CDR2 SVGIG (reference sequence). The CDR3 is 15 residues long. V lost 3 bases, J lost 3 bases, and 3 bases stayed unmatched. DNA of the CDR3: TGTGCCTGGAGGGGACTAGCGGAGGACACCGGGGAGCTGTTTTTT. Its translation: CAWRGLAEDTGELFF.

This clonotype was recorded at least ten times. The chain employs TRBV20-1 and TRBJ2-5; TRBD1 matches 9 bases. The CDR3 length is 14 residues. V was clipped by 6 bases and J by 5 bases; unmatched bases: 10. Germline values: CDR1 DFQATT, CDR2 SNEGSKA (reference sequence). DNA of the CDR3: TGCAGTGCAGTTCGTTGGACAGGGGTGGAGACCCAGTACTTC. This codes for CSAVRWTGVETQYF.

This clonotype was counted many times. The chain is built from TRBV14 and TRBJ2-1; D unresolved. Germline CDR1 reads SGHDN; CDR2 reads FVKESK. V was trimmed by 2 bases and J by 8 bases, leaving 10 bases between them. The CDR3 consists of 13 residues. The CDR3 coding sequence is TGTGCCAGCAGCCAACGTCGAGGAGATGAGCAGTTCTTC. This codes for CASSQRRGDEQFF. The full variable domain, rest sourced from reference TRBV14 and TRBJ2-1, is EAGVTQFPSHSVIEKGQTVTLRCDPISGHDNLYWYRRVMGKEIKFLLHFVKESKQDESGMPNNRFLAERTGGTYSTLKVQPAELEDSGVYFCASSQRRGDEQFFGPGTRLTVL.

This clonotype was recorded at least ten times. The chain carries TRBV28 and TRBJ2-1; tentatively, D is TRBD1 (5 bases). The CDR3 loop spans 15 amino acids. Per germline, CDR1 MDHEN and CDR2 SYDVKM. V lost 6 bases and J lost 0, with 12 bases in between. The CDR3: CASSLLTDSYNEQFF. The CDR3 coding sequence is TGTGCCAGCAGCCTCTTGACAGACTCCTACAATGAGCAGTTCTTC.

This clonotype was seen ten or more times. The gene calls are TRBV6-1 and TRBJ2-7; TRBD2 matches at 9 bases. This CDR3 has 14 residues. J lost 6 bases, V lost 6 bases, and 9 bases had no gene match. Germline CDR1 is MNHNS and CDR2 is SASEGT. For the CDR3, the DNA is TGTGCCAGCAGGAGCCTAGCGGGACTTACCGAGCAGTACTTC. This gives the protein CASRSLAGLTEQYF.